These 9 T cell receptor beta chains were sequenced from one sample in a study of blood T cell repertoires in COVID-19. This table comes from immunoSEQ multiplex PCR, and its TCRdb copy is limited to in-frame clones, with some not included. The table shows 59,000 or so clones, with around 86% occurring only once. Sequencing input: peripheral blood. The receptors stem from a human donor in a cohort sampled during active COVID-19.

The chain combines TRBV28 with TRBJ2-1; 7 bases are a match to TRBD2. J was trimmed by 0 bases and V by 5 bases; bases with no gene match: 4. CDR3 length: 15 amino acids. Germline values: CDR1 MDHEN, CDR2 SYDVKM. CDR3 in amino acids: CASSRAGPSYNEQFF. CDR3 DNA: TGTGCCAGCAGTAGAGCGGGGCCCTCCTACAATGAGCAGTTCTTC.

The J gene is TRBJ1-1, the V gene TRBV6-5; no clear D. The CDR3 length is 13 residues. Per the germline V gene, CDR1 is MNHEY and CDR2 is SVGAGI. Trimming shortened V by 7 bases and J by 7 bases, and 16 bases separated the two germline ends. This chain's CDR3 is CASISPQASEAFF. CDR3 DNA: TGTGCCAGCATCTCACCCCAAGCGAGTGAAGCTTTCTTT.

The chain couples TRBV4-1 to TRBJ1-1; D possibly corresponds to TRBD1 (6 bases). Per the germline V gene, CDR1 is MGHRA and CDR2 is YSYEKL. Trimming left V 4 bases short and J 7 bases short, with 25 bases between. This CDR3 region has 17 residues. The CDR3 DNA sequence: TGCGCCAGCAGCCGAACCGCAGGGGACAAAGGGGGAAATGAAGCTTTCTTT. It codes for CASSRTAGDKGGNEAFF.

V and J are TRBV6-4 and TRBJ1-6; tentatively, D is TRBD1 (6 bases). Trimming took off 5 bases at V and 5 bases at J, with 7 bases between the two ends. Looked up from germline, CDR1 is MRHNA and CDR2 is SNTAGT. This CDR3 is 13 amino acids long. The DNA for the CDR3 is TGTGCCAGCAGTTACAGGGATAATTCACCCCTCCACTTT. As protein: CASSYRDNSPLHF.

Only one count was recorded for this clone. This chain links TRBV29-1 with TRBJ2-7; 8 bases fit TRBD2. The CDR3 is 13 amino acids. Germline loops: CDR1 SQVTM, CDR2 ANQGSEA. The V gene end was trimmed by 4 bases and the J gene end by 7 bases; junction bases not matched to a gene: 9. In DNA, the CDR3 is TGCAGCGTTGTGGGACTAGGTGTTACGGAGCAGTACTTC. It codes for CSVVGLGVTEQYF.

CDR3 bases: TGTGCCAGCAGACCAGCGGGGGAGACCCAGTACTTC. Translated, it gives CASRPAGETQYF. The J gene is TRBJ2-5, the V gene TRBV2; 7 positions agree with TRBD2. Per germline, CDR1 SNHLY and CDR2 FYNNEI. V was pared by 6 bases and J by 5 bases, with 3 bases of the junction left unmatched. The CDR3 contains 12 residues.

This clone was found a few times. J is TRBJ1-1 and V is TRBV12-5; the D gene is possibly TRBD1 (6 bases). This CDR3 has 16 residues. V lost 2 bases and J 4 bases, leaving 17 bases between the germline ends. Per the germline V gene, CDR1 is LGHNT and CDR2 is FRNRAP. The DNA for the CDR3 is TGTGCTAGTGGTTTGTGGGGGGGCTCCAGGGGCACTGAAGCTTTCTTT. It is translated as CASGLWGGSRGTEAFF.

This chain's CDR3 is CASSLVGGSYEQYF. CDR3 bases: TGTGCCAGCAGCTTGGTGGGGGGCTCCTACGAGCAGTACTTC. This chain links TRBV5-5 with TRBJ2-7; TRBD2 might be the D (6 bases). V gave up 0 bases and J gave up 0 bases, with 7 bases separating them. Germline loops: CDR1 SGHKS, CDR2 YYEKEE (reference sequence). This CDR3 contains 14 residues.

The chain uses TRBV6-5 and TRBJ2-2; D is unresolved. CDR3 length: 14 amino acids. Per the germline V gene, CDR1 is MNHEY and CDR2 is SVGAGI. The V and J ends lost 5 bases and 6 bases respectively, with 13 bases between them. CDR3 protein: CASSISFVSGELFF. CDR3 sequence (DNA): TGTGCCAGCAGTATATCGTTTGTGTCCGGGGAGCTGTTTTTT.